Each of the 6 T cell receptor beta chains below was sequenced from the same sample in a study of blood T cells in healthy people across ages. Primers used in a second PCR of roughly 7 to 11 cycles were a sample-barcoded 5' primer and a J-beta primer mix. TCRdb passed the 5' RACE reads through MiXCR, listing each CDR3 protein once. The table has 700,000 to 850,000 distinct CDR3 sequences, 40% to 65% seen once; the top ten hold around 41%. The specimen sequenced was blood. Every receptor here comes from a man older than 75 in good health.

This clonotype was picked up a small number of times. This chain uses TRBV28 with TRBJ2-4; D gene uncertain. The V end lost 3 bases, the J end lost 3 bases, and 12 bases lay between the germline ends. Germline V gene sequence: CDR1 MDHEN, CDR2 SYDVKM. The CDR3 spans 15 residues. In DNA form, the CDR3 reads TGTGCCAGCAGTTTGTCTGGGGTTGGCAAAAACATTCAGTACTTC. Its protein is CASSLSGVGKNIQYF.

The chain is built from TRBV5-1 and TRBJ2-1; tentative D call: TRBD1 (6 bases). With the DNA end fitting TRBJ2-7 better, the J assignment may be wrong. The CDR3 spans 15 residues. From germline, CDR1 is SGHRS and CDR2 YFSETQ. Here the CDR3 DNA reads TGCGCCAGCAGCTTGGAAGGGGGTGGAATCAATGAGCAGTACTTC. Amino acids: CASSLEGGGINEQYF.

The chain is built from TRBV3-1 and TRBJ2-1, with 8 bases lining up with TRBD2. Germline V gives CDR1 LGHDT, CDR2 YNNKEL (reference sequence). This CDR3 region has 19 residues. V lost 0 bases and J lost 6; bases outside the gene matches: 16. CDR3 sequence (DNA): TGTGCCAGCAGCCAAGATTATGGCACAAGCGGGAGAGAGGTCAATGAGCAGTTCTTC. It encodes CASSQDYGTSGREVNEQFF.

This clonotype was seen only a few times. CDR3 loop: CATSDAGTSGSTEQYF. The CDR3 DNA reads TGTGCCACCAGTGATGCCGGGACTAGCGGGAGTACTGAGCAGTACTTC. The chain combines TRBV24-1 with TRBJ2-7; 14 nucleotides line up with TRBD2. In germline, CDR1 is KGHDR, CDR2 SFDVKD. CDR3 length equals 16 residues. J was trimmed by 7 bases and V by 3 bases; bases with no gene match: 7.

The sample holds one count of this clonotype. The chain couples TRBV5-1 to TRBJ1-1, with 9 bases fitting TRBD1. The V gene end was trimmed by 0 bases and the J gene end by 6 bases; junction bases not matched to a gene: 6. This CDR3 contains 15 residues. Looked up from germline, CDR1 is SGHRS and CDR2 is YFSETQ. The CDR3 DNA is TGCGCCAGCAGCTTGGAGGGACAGGGCAGATCTGAAGCTTTCTTT. Protein sequence: CASSLEGQGRSEAFF.

The chain employs TRBV3-1 and TRBJ1-2, with 8 positions matching TRBD1. The trim removed 3 bases at V and 7 bases at J, leaving 10 bases unmatched. Per the germline V gene, CDR1 is LGHDT and CDR2 is YNNKEL (reference sequence). The CDR3 is 15 amino acids. CDR3 coding DNA: TGTGCCAGCAGCCAGCCAGGGGGCGGGTCGAGTGGCTACACCTTC. Its translation: CASSQPGGGSSGYTF.